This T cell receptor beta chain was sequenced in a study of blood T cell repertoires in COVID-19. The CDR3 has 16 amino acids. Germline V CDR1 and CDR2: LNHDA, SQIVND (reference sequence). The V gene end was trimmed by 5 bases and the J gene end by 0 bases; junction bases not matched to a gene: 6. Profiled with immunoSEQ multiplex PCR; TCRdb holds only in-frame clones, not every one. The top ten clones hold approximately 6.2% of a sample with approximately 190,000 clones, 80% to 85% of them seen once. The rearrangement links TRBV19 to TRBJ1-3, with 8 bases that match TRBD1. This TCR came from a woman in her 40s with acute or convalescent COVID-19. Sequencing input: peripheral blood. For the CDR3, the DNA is TGTGCCAGTAGTCTCGACAGGGGCGGCTCTGGAAACACCATATATTTT. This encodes CASSLDRGGSGNTIYF.